Included here is one T cell receptor (beta chain) sequence, with context. The antigen is unknown. The sample originates from a study of cytomegalovirus exposure and HLA in healthy donors. Germline CDR1 PRHDT, CDR2 FYEKMQ (reference sequence). This CDR3 has 14 amino acids. Trimming removed 5 bases at V and 7 bases at J, with 15 bases between. Study-level results: Reports showed the classifier diagnosing cytomegalovirus status with high specificity and sensitivity. The study listed roughly 150 cytomegalovirus-associated TCR beta chains. While the bulk of TCR sequences proved rare, some public TCRs turned up in many donors.

It was with 60 Vbeta and 13 Jbeta primers that the PCR ran. This table comes from immunoSEQ multiplex PCR, and its TCRdb copy is limited to in-frame clones, with some not included. In the table there are approximately 50,000 clones, roughly four fifths of which are singletons. Sequenced sample: PBMCs. The chain recombines TRBV13 with TRBJ1-5, with D unclear. The receptor was derived from a boy between 5 and 17 years old in good health and CMV-seropositive. CDR3 amino acids: CASSLRLGGQPQHF. The CDR3 coding sequence is TGTGCCAGCAGCCTCCGACTGGGTGGCCAGCCCCAGCATTTT. Together with reference TRBV13 and TRBJ1-5, the CDR3 gives the full variable domain: AAGVIQSPRHLIKEKRETATLKCYPIPRHDTVYWYQQGPGQDPQFLISFYEKMQSDKGSIPDRFSAQQFSDYHSELNMSSLELGDSALYFCASSLRLGGQPQHFGDGTRLSIL.